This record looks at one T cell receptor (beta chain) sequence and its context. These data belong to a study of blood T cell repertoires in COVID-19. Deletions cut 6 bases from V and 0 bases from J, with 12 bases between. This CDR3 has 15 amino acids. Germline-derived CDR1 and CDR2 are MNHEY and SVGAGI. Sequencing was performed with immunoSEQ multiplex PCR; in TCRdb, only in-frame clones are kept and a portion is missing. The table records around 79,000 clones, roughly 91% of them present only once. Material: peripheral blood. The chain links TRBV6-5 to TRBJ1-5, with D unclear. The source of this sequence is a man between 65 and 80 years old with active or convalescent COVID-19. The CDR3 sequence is CASSKTDYSNQPQHF. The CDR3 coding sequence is TGTGCCAGCAGCAAAACAGACTATAGCAATCAGCCCCAGCATTTT.